This record looks at one T cell receptor beta chain sequence and its context. Its antigen is still unknown. The source of the sample is a study of T cell responses to AZD1222 COVID-19 vaccine. This table comes from immunoSEQ multiplex PCR, and its TCRdb copy is limited to in-frame clones, with some not included. Found here are some 150,000 clones, about 92% of them singletons; the top ten hold approximately 3.3%. Germline V gene data show CDR1 as LNHDA and CDR2 as SQIVND (reference sequence). Trimming at V came to 6 bases and at J to 0 bases, leaving 5 bases not matched to a gene. The CDR3 has 15 residues. General observations from the study: CD4 TCRs covered the whole spike, strongest at regions 160-218 and 743-854.

The starting material was peripheral blood, obtained 28 days after the second AZD1222 dose. V gene TRBV19 combines with J gene TRBJ1-3; TRBD1 matches at 7 bases. This receptor was identified in an adult who received the AZD1222 COVID-19 vaccine. CDR3 amino acids: CASRTGFHSGNTIYF. The CDR3 DNA is TGTGCCAGTAGGACAGGGTTCCACTCTGGAAACACCATATATTTT.